This entry lists 4 T cell receptor beta chains sequenced from one sample in a study of T cell changes during pregnancy in multiple sclerosis. Here immunoSEQ multiplex PCR was the method, and the copy in TCRdb shows in-frame clones only, minus some. Here the sample spans tens of thousands of clones, around nine tenths being singletons. Sequencing used CD4+ T cells from peripheral blood mononuclear cells, obtained in the second trimester of pregnancy. The receptors here all came from a female donor with multiple sclerosis, enrolled in a pregnancy study.

Turning to this clone: The junction departs from germline at one end; a sequencing error may be responsible. J is TRBJ2-7 and V is TRBV27, with 9 bases aligning to TRBD1. CDR1 and CDR2 (germline): MNHEY, SMNVEV (reference sequence). The length of the CDR3 is 11 residues. CDR3 protein: CANPDRDREGF. The CDR3 region has the DNA TGTGCCAATCCCGACCGGGACAGGGAAGGCTTC.

In its sample, this clone was seen a few times. The chain links TRBV29-1 to TRBJ2-3; 8 nucleotides match TRBD1. The trim removed 7 bases at V and 4 bases at J, leaving 4 bases unmatched. Germline CDR1 is SQVTM and CDR2 is ANQGSEA. This CDR3 has 12 amino acids. CDR3 bases: TGCAGCGGGACGGACAGGGCAGATACGCAGTATTTT. Its protein product is CSGTDRADTQYF.

This clone was observed a few times. The chain combines TRBV6-1 with TRBJ1-6; D may be TRBD1 (5 bases). The germline V gene has CDR1 MNHNS and CDR2 SASEGT. V lost 2 bases and J lost 12, with 11 bases in between. The CDR3 runs to 13 residues. The CDR3 coding sequence is TGTGCCAGCAGTGAATCCCGCGGGGGACCCCTCCACTTT. Its translation: CASSESRGGPLHF.

The chain employs TRBV10-3 and TRBJ1-2; TRBD1 agrees at 8 bases. The CDR3 covers 14 residues. In germline, CDR1 is ENHRY, CDR2 SYGVKD. With V trimmed by 10 bases and J by 0 bases, 7 bases remained unmatched. The CDR3 DNA is TGTGCCACCGAACAGGGGGAGCCTAACTATGGCTACACCTTC. Its translation is CATEQGEPNYGYTF.